The T cell receptor (beta chain) under discussion was sequenced for a study of cytomegalovirus exposure and HLA in healthy donors. Overall study findings and caveats: Per a later analysis, HLA-associated TCR beta chains showed more clonal expansion than other, equally common TCR beta chains. Previously analyzed data showed that most TCR beta V segments were productive at a frequency of about 87% or about 30%.

V was clipped by 6 bases and J by 5 bases; unmatched bases: 13. CDR3 length equals 15 residues. Germline-derived CDR1 and CDR2 are MNHEY and SMNVEV (reference sequence). With regard to this clone: The antigen remains undetermined.

The study ran its PCR with 60 Vbeta and 13 Jbeta primers. Data came from immunoSEQ multiplex PCR; TCRdb stores just in-frame clones and leaves some out. The sample records 150,000 to 200,000 clones, under 90% being singletons. The chain joins TRBV27 to TRBJ2-7; 7 nucleotides line up with TRBD2. This receptor was obtained from a boy younger than 10 in good health and CMV-seronegative. Sequencing was done on a sample of PBMCs. CDR3 in DNA: TGTGCCAGCAGCACCCTCGGGGGGAGCGCGCACGAGCAGTACTTC. Its protein product is CASSTLGGSAHEQYF.